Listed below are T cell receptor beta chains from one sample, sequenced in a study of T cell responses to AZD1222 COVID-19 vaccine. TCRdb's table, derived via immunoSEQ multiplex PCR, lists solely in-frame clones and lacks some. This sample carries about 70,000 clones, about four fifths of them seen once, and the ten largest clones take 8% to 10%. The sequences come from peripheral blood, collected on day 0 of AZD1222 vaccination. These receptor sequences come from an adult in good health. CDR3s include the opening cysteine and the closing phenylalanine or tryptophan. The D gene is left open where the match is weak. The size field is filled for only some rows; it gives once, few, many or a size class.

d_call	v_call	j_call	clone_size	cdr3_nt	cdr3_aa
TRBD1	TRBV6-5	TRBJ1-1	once	TGTGCCAGCAGGGGACAGGGGGGAAGGAACACTGAAGCTTTCTTT	CASRGQGGRNTEAFF
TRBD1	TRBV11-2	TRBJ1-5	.	TGTGCCAGCAGCGTACGACAGGGGGGACAGCCCCAGCATTTT	CASSVRQGGQPQHF
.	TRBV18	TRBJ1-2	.	TGTGCCAGCTCACCACAGGTCGAGGGTATAGGAGGCTACACCTTC	CASSPQVEGIGGYTF
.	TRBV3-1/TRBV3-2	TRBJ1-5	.	TGTGCCAGCAGCAGAGATCCCAATCAGCCCCAGCATTTT	CASSRDPNQPQHF
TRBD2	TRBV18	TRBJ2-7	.	TGTGCCAGCTCACCCCTCGGGACTAGCAAGACGGACGAGCAGTACTTC	CASSPLGTSKTDEQYF
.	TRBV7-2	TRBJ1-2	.	TGTGCCAGCAGCTCCAGTAGGGGAGGCTATGGCTACACCTTC	CASSSSRGGYGYTF
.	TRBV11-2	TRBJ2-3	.	TGTGCCAGCAGCTTAGGGACGGGGATAGGGACAGATACGCAGTATTTT	CASSLGTGIGTDTQYF
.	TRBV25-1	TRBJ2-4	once	TGTGCCAGCAGTAAGACAGGCACCAAAAACATTCAGTACTTC	CASSKTGTKNIQYF
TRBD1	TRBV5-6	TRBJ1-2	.	TGTGCCAGCAGCTTGGGGGGACAGGGAGATGGCTACACCTTC	CASSLGGQGDGYTF
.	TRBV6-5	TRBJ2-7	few	TGTGCCAGCAGTTACTCGAGTGCCGGAACCTACGAGCAGTACTTC	CASSYSSAGTYEQYF
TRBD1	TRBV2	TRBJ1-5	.	TGTGCCAGCAGTGAGGGGGGACAGGGGAATCAGCCCCAGCATTTT	CASSEGGQGNQPQHF
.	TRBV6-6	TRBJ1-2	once	TGTGCCAGCAGCATTTTAGAGGATGGCTACACCTTC	CASSILEDGYTF
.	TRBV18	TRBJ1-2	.	TGTGCCAGCTCACCACAGGGAACTAATGGCTACACCTTC	CASSPQGTNGYTF
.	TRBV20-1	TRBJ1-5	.	TGCAGTGCTAGTTGGGATCCACAACAGCCCCAGCATTTT	CSASWDPQQPQHF
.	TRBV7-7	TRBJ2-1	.	TGTGCTAGCAGCTTACAAGCAGGGGGGAGGCAGTTCTTC	CASSLQAGGRQFF
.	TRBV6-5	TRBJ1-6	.	TGTGCCAGCAGTTACCTTGAGGGTAATTCACCCCTCCACTTT	CASSYLEGNSPLHF
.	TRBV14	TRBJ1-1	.	TGTGCCAGCAGCCAATGGGCCTTATCCCCCGGGTTGAACACTGAAGCTTTCTTT	CASSQWALSPGLNTEAFF
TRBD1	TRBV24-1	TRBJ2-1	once	TGTGCCACCAGTGATGCCGGACAGGGGGCCAACAATGAGCAGTTCTTC	CATSDAGQGANNEQFF
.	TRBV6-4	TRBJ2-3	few	TGTGCCAGCAGTGAACTGGCGGGGAGCACAGATACGCAGTATTTT	CASSELAGSTDTQYF
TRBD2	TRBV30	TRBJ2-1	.	TGTGCCTGGATACGCGGGGGTTCCTACAATGAGCAGTTCTTC	CAWIRGGSYNEQFF
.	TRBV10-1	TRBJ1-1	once	TGCGCCAGCAGTGAAAGGCCGGGCACTGAAGCTTTCTTT	CASSERPGTEAFF
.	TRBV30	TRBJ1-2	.	TGTGCCGCTCAGGGGTTCAACTATGGCTACACCTTC	CAAQGFNYGYTF
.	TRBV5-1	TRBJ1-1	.	TGCGCCAGCAGCTTGGCCTGGGGACTCCTGAACACTGAAGCTTTCTTT	CASSLAWGLLNTEAFF
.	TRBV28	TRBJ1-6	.	TGTGCCAGCAGTCTAACCGACCGGTCTTCACCCCTCCACTTT	CASSLTDRSSPLHF
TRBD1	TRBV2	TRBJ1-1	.	TGTGCCAGCAGACAAGGGACAGGGAGTCCTGAAGCTTTCTTT	CASRQGTGSPEAFF
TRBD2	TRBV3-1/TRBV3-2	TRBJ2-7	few	TGTGCCAGCAGTCTCGGACTAGTCGGCGAGCAGTACTTC	CASSLGLVGEQYF
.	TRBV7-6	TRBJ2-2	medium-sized	TGTGCCAGCAGCCCGCGGGACTCTAACACCGGGGAGCTGTTTTTT	CASSPRDSNTGELFF
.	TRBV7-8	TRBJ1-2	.	TGTGCCAGCAGCTATGACCCGGGAGTTTATGGCTACACCTTC	CASSYDPGVYGYTF
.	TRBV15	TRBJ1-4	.	TGTGCCACCAGCAGAGAGGGGTTGGGTGAAAAACTGTTTTTT	CATSREGLGEKLFF
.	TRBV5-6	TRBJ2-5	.	TGTGCCAGCAGCCCGACTATCTCAGGGGCCCAGTACTTC	CASSPTISGAQYF
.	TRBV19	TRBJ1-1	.	TGTGCCAGTAGTCCCCAATGGCGGGGGGAAGCTTTCTTT	CASSPQWRGEAFF
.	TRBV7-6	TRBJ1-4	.	TGTGCCAGCACCCTACGGGCACAGGGCTATGAAAAACTGTTTTTT	CASTLRAQGYEKLFF
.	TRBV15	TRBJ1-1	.	TGTGCCACCGGGGGCTCGAACACTGAAGCTTTCTTT	CATGGSNTEAFF
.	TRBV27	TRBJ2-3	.	TGTGCCAGCAGTGTCCGGTGGGGCACAGATACGCAGTATTTT	CASSVRWGTDTQYF
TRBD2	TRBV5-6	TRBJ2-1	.	TGTGCCAGCAGCTCGGATCTAGCGGATGAGCAGTTCTTC	CASSSDLADEQFF
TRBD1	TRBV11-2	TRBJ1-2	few	TGTGCCAGCAGCTTAGGGACAGGGGATGGCTACACCTTC	CASSLGTGDGYTF
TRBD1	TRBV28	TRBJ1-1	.	TGTGCCAGCAGCTACAGGGGGGGGAACACTGAAGCTTTCTTT	CASSYRGGNTEAFF
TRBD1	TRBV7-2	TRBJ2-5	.	TGTGCCAGCAGCTCTCCGACAGGGCATCTGACCCAGTACTTC	CASSSPTGHLTQYF
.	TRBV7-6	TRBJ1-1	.	TGTGCCAGCAGCTTCGGGGGCCGCAGTGGGTATAGGAACACTGAAGCTTTCTTT	CASSFGGRSGYRNTEAFF
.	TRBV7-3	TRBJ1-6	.	TGTGCCAGCAGCCAGAGCTCCTATAATTCACCCCTCCACTTT	CASSQSSYNSPLHF
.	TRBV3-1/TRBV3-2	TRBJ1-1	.	TGTGCCAGCAGCCGCGAGGGGGAGAACACTGAAGCTTTCTTT	CASSREGENTEAFF
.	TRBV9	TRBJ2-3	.	TGTGCCAGCAGCGACAGCACAGGGTCAGGAAGCACAGATACGCAGTATTTT	CASSDSTGSGSTDTQYF
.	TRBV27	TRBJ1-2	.	TGTGCCAGCAGTTTAAAGGCGGGATATGGCTACACCTTC	CASSLKAGYGYTF
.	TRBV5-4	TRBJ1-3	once	TGTGCCAGCAGCTTGAAGGGCTCCTCTGGAAACACCATATATTTT	CASSLKGSSGNTIYF
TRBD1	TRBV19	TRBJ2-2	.	TGTGCCACCTCCATTGGGGACAGGAACACCGGGGAGCTGTTTTTT	CATSIGDRNTGELFF
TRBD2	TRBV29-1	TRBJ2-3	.	TGCAGCGTTGAAGCGGGGGGAGGCACAGATACGCAGTATTTT	CSVEAGGGTDTQYF
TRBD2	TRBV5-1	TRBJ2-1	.	TGCGCCAGCAGCTTGGCCTCTAGCGGGCCGAGCTCCTACAATGAGCAGTTCTTC	CASSLASSGPSSYNEQFF
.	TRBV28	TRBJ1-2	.	TGTGCCAGCAGTAATGGGAGGACAGACTATGGCTACACCTTC	CASSNGRTDYGYTF
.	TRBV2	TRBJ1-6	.	TGTGCCAGCAGTGAAAGCTTCTCCTATAATTCACCCCTCCACTTT	CASSESFSYNSPLHF
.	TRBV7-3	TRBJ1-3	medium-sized	TGTGCCAGCAGCCCCTCAGGAGGCTTCGGAAACACCATATATTTT	CASSPSGGFGNTIYF
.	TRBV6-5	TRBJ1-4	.	TGTGCCAGCAGACAGGGACTAGGGGAAAAACTGTTTTTT	CASRQGLGEKLFF